These 2 T cell receptor beta chains were sequenced from one sample in a study of T cells after yellow fever vaccination. TCRdb called the 5' RACE reads again in MiXCR, with one record for every CDR3 protein. Of approximately 160,000 distinct CDR3 sequences in the sample, around 9.3% were seen once. The sequencing used CD8+ T cells sorted from PBMCs, collected 45 days after the yellow fever booster vaccination. These receptors were collected from a man aged 18 to 30 who received the YFV17D yellow fever vaccine.

This clonotype was observed many times. This chain uses TRBV6-5 with TRBJ2-1; perhaps D is TRBD1 or TRBD2 (6 bases each). Per the germline V gene, CDR1 is MNHEY and CDR2 is SVGAGI. The V end was cut by 2 bases, the J end by 1 base, with 9 bases between. This CDR3 is built from 15 residues. CDR3 nucleotides: TGTGCCAGCAGTTACGGGGGGCCTTCCTACAATGAGCAGTTCTTC. This codes for CASSYGGPSYNEQFF.

This chain links TRBV13 with TRBJ2-1; no clear D gene. Germline V gene data show CDR1 as PRHDT and CDR2 as FYEKMQ (reference sequence). Trimming took 7 bases from V and 4 from J, leaving 14 bases between them. The CDR3 spans 14 residues. Here the CDR3 reads CASTNKRVYNEQFF. For the CDR3, the DNA is TGTGCCAGCACGAACAAAAGGGTTTACAATGAGCAGTTCTTC.